This T cell receptor (beta chain) was retrieved from a study of regulatory T cells in long-lasting Graves disease. Study outcomes and limitations: Persistent disease was associated with favored TRBV28 usage and with favored use of TRBJ1-2 and TRBJ2-5.

This clonotype was observed a handful of times. Its antigen remains unknown. No conserved phenylalanine or tryptophan ends this CDR3, so it is likely a read error. Arm-PCR of CDR3 regions and iRepertoire HTBI primers were used to build TCR beta libraries. TCRdb reprocessed the multiplex PCR reads with MiXCR, giving one entry per CDR3 protein. The table lists fewer than 450,000 distinct CDR3 sequences, about 15% of them singletons, with over 7.5% in the top ten. Trimming at V came to 11 bases and at J to 2 bases, leaving 10 bases not matched to a gene. The CDR3 has 14 amino acids. The V gene's germline CDR1 is SEHNR and CDR2 FQNEAQ (reference sequence). The time point was: newly diagnosed GD, antithyroid drugs for less than 3 months. The TCR library was prepared using RNA isolated from PBMCs. These data also formed part of another study, on T cells in Graves' hyperthyroidism and ophthalmopathy.

The specimen was peripheral blood mononuclear cells (PBMCs), collected at new diagnosis, from a patient treated with antithyroid drugs. The source is a woman aged 35 to 49 with Graves disease. This chain links TRBV7-9 with TRBJ2-7; 9 nucleotides line up with TRBD2. The CDR3 here is CAGESAGGPYEQYS. The CDR3 DNA reads as TGTGCCGGAGAGTCGGCGGGAGGGCCCTACGAGCAGTACTCC.